The 30 T cell receptor beta chains given below trace back to one sample, sequenced in a study of lymphopenia after photon versus proton radiotherapy. Assay: immunoSEQ multiplex PCR; the TCRdb copy retains only in-frame clones and omits some. The sample includes about 160,000 clones, more than 85% of them seen just once. Sequences were derived from peripheral blood, sampled from a patient treated with photon-based radiotherapy. These receptors came from a man in his fifties with gastric cancer.

This chain connects TRBV7-9 to TRBJ2-5; tentatively, D is TRBD2 (6 bases). The germline CDR1 and CDR2 sequences are SEHNR and FQNEAQ (reference sequence). Deletions cut 4 bases from V and 1 base from J, with 10 bases between. The CDR3 length is 14 residues. The CDR3 coding sequence is TGTGCCAGCAGCTGGGGGGACGCCCAAGAGACCCAGTACTTC. This codes for CASSWGDAQETQYF.

The chain joins TRBV30 to TRBJ1-3, with TRBD1 as a possible D gene (5 bases). Germline CDR1 GTSNPN, CDR2 SVGIG (reference sequence). The V end lost 4 bases, the J end lost 6 bases, and 16 bases lay between the germline ends. This CDR3 region has 14 residues. CDR3 in DNA: TGTGCCTGGAATTTGGGACTGCGGGAAAACACCATATATTTT. Translation gives CAWNLGLRENTIYF. Complete variable domain (other parts from reference TRBV30 and TRBJ1-3): SQTIHQWPATLVQPVGSPLSLECTVEGTSNPNLYWYRQAAGRGLQLLFYSVGIGQISSEVPQNLSASRPQDRQFILSSKKLLLSDSGFYLCAWNLGLRENTIYFGEGSWLTVV.

This clone was seen only once. The chain is built from TRBV4-1 and TRBJ2-7; the D is unclear. Trimming stripped 0 bases from V and 7 bases from J, with 13 bases between. This CDR3 comprises 14 residues. Germline CDR1 MGHRA, CDR2 YSYEKL. The chain's CDR3 is CASSQDSGPGEQYF. CDR3 nucleotide sequence: TGCGCCAGCAGCCAAGATTCAGGTCCCGGGGAGCAGTACTTC.

CDR3 DNA: TGTGCCTGGAGTAGGGACCAAAACAATGAGCAGTTCTTC. Its protein product is CAWSRDQNNEQFF. V and J are TRBV30 and TRBJ2-1; D tentatively reads TRBD1 or TRBD2 (5 bases each). The length of the CDR3 is 13 residues. The V and J ends lost 2 bases and 5 bases respectively, with 10 bases between them. Germline values: CDR1 GTSNPN, CDR2 SVGIG (reference sequence).

The gene calls are TRBV15 and TRBJ1-2, with D hard to call. The germline V and J ends were trimmed by 1 base and 4 bases, with 13 bases remaining between them. This CDR3 contains 15 residues. CDR1 is LNHNV and CDR2 is YYDKDF in the germline V gene (reference sequence). The CDR3, as DNA: TGTGCCACCAGCAGAGCCCTCGAGACTCCCTATGGCTACACCTTC. It codes for CATSRALETPYGYTF.

CDR3 sequence reads: CASSQPRGLEAFF. CDR3 nucleotides: TGTGCCAGCAGCCAACCCCGGGGCCTTGAAGCTTTCTTT. The gene calls are TRBV4-2 and TRBJ1-1, with D perhaps matching TRBD1 (5 bases). CDR1 LGHNA and CDR2 YNFKEQ come from the germline V gene. CDR3 size: 13 residues. Deletions cut 2 bases from V and 7 bases from J, with 11 bases between.

The rearrangement links TRBV28 to TRBJ2-5; a possible D gene is TRBD2 (6 bases). V was shortened by 7 bases and J by 5 bases, with 17 bases between the two germline ends. This CDR3 is 14 amino acids long. The V gene's germline CDR1 is MDHEN and CDR2 SYDVKM. The CDR3 DNA reads TGTGCCAGCACCAATGGACTACCCCTGGAGACCCAGTACTTC. Its protein product is CASTNGLPLETQYF.

This sequence joins TRBV5-1 and TRBJ2-1, with TRBD1 matching 10 bases. The ends lost 4 bases at V and 10 bases at J; junction bases unmatched: 14. Looked up from germline, CDR1 is SGHRS and CDR2 is YFSETQ. The CDR3 is 16 residues long. The CDR3 here is CASSPQGVGQGTEQFF. The CDR3 bases are TGCGCCAGCAGCCCCCAAGGCGTGGGACAGGGGACCGAGCAGTTCTTC.

The chain uses TRBV18 and TRBJ1-4; D is uncertain. Trimming stripped 4 bases from V and 3 bases from J, with 12 bases between. CDR3 size: 15 residues. Germline-derived CDR1 and CDR2 are KGHSH and LQKENI. In DNA, the CDR3 is TGTGCCAGCTCACTTACGCAGGCTCCTAATGAAAAACTGTTTTTT. It translates to CASSLTQAPNEKLFF.

The rearrangement uses TRBV20-1 and TRBJ2-7; 9 positions agree with TRBD2. The ends lost 6 bases at V and 3 bases at J; junction bases unmatched: 0. CDR3 size: 11 residues. Germline-derived CDR1 and CDR2 are DFQATT and SNEGSKA (reference sequence). The CDR3 DNA sequence: TGCAGTGCACTAGCGGGCTACGAGCAGTACTTC. This codes for CSALAGYEQYF.

The chain couples TRBV28 to TRBJ2-1; 10 positions match TRBD1. Germline V lookup: CDR1 MDHEN, CDR2 SYDVKM. V shed 7 bases, J shed 7 bases, and the junction held 4 bases outside the gene matches. The CDR3 totals 13 residues. The CDR3 sequence: CASNRDRGNEQFF. The CDR3, as DNA: TGTGCCAGCAATCGGGACAGGGGTAATGAGCAGTTCTTC.

The gene calls are TRBV7-9 and TRBJ2-7; 7 nucleotides line up with TRBD2. The CDR3 totals 14 residues. V shed 5 bases and J 3 bases; nucleotides not matched to a gene: 7. Germline lookup yields CDR1 SEHNR and CDR2 FQNEAQ (reference sequence). The CDR3 DNA reads as TGTGCCAGCAGCCAACGGGGCGGGAGCTACGAGCAGTACTTC. Translated: CASSQRGGSYEQYF.

J is TRBJ2-7 and V is TRBV25-1, with no clear D. V was shortened by 5 bases and J by 2 bases, with 13 bases between the two germline ends. Germline lookup yields CDR1 MGHDK and CDR2 SYGVNS. The CDR3 runs 14 residues. The CDR3 DNA reads as TGTGCCAGCAGTTCCTCCCCGCCCCCCTACGAGCAGTACTTC. The encoded protein is CASSSSPPPYEQYF.

The V and J genes are TRBV5-6 and TRBJ2-7; TRBD1 matches 7 bases. J gave up 7 bases and V 3 bases, and 4 bases lay outside the gene matches. CDR3 length equals 12 residues. From germline, CDR1 is SGHDT and CDR2 YYEEEE. The CDR3 region has the DNA TGTGCCAGCAGCTCGACAGGGTGGGAGCAGTACTTC. This translates into CASSSTGWEQYF.

Only a few counts were recorded for this clone. The rearrangement links TRBV6-5 to TRBJ2-7; TRBD2 matches 8 bases. The junction had 12 bases not matched to a gene; V was cut back by 8 bases and J by 3 bases. There are 15 residues in the CDR3. CDR1 and CDR2 from the germline V gene are MNHEY and SVGAGI. The CDR3, as DNA: TGTGCCAGCCCCCCTCGAGCGGGAGCCGACTACGAGCAGTACTTC. It translates to CASPPRAGADYEQYF.

The chain links TRBV4-1 to TRBJ1-6; D is unclear. The CDR3 is made up of 15 amino acids. V lost 0 bases and J lost 14, with 17 bases in between. CDR1 is MGHRA and CDR2 is YSYEKL in the germline V gene. The chain's CDR3 is CASSQDEGPGDSLHF. DNA of the CDR3: TGCGCCAGCAGCCAAGATGAAGGCCCAGGTGATTCCCTCCACTTT.

The chain has TRBV7-3 and TRBJ2-7; no definite D call. The ends were cut back, 1 base at V and 0 bases at J, with 7 bases in the middle. In germline, CDR1 is SGHTA, CDR2 FQGTGA. The CDR3 consists of 14 residues. In DNA form, the CDR3 reads TGTGCCAGCAGCTTAAACGCAGGCTCCTACGAGCAGTACTTC. It codes for CASSLNAGSYEQYF.

The chain carries TRBV11-2 and TRBJ2-2; tentatively, D is TRBD2 (5 bases). Per germline, CDR1 SGHAT and CDR2 FQNNGV. Trimming took off 5 bases at V and 0 bases at J, with 13 bases between the two ends. This CDR3 has 16 residues. This CDR3 reads CASSRPRAANTGELFF. In nucleotides, the CDR3 is TGTGCCAGCAGCCGCCCGAGGGCCGCGAACACCGGGGAGCTGTTTTTT.

In DNA, the CDR3 is TGTGCCAGCAGTCCAGGGAGCGTCTACGAGCAGTACTTC. Translated: CASSPGSVYEQYF. The chain couples TRBV28 to TRBJ2-7; D assignment may be TRBD1 or TRBD2 (5 bases each). Germline V CDR1 and CDR2: MDHEN, SYDVKM. This CDR3 contains 13 residues. Trimming took 5 bases from V and 3 from J, leaving 11 bases between them.

This chain joins TRBV19 and TRBJ2-2; perhaps TRBD2 as D (5 bases). CDR3 length: 15 residues. CDR1 is LNHDA and CDR2 is SQIVND in the germline V gene (reference sequence). Trimming stripped 6 bases from V and 3 bases from J, with 14 bases between. CDR3 bases: TGTGCCAGTAGAGAGGAGGACCGTGACACCGGGGAGCTGTTTTTT. This translates into CASREEDRDTGELFF. Supplemented by reference TRBV19 and TRBJ2-2, the full variable domain reads DGGITQSPKYLFRKEGQNVTLSCEQNLNHDAMYWYRQDPGQGLRLIYYSQIVNDFQKGDIAEGYSVSREKKESFPLTVTSAQKNPTAFYLCASREEDRDTGELFFGEGSRLTVL.

V and J are TRBV10-3 and TRBJ1-5; TRBD1 matches at 8 bases. The germline gives CDR1 ENHRY, CDR2 SYGVKD. The CDR3 length is 16 residues. V gave up 2 bases and J gave up 6 bases; unmatched junction bases: 9. CDR3 amino acids: CAISERSGGGSQPQHF. The CDR3 DNA follows: TGTGCCATCAGTGAGAGGTCAGGGGGCGGGAGTCAGCCCCAGCATTTT.

The chain couples TRBV28 to TRBJ1-1, with TRBD1 as a possible D gene (6 bases). Trimming left V 5 bases short and J 6 bases short, with 19 bases between. Per germline, CDR1 MDHEN and CDR2 SYDVKM. The CDR3 is 15 residues long. The CDR3 sequence is CASSLGTTGKPEAFF. CDR3 DNA sequence: TGTGCCAGCAGTCTAGGAACAACAGGGAAACCTGAAGCTTTCTTT.

The genes are TRBV27 and TRBJ2-4, with 7 bases identical to TRBD1. In germline, CDR1 is MNHEY, CDR2 SMNVEV (reference sequence). This CDR3 has 15 amino acids. V lost 6 bases and J lost 4; bases outside the gene matches: 9. The DNA of the CDR3 is TGTGCCAGCAGGTCCCTGGGACAGATAAAAAACATTCAGTACTTC. The encoded protein is CASRSLGQIKNIQYF.

V usage is TRBV19 and J usage is TRBJ2-5; D is undetermined. The length of the CDR3 is 15 residues. V lost 0 bases and J lost 7, with 15 bases in between. Per the germline V gene, CDR1 is LNHDA and CDR2 is SQIVND (reference sequence). CDR3 nucleotide sequence: TGTGCCAGTAGTATAGATTCGAACTTCGCAGGGACCCAGTACTTC. Its translation: CASSIDSNFAGTQYF.

This rearrangement joins TRBV13 to TRBJ2-1, with D possibly matching TRBD2 (5 bases). This CDR3 has 17 residues. The V and J ends lost 4 bases and 1 base respectively, with 17 bases between them. Germline V CDR1 and CDR2: PRHDT, FYEKMQ (reference sequence). The CDR3 nucleotides are TGTGCCAGCAGCTCCCTCCTAGCTGCTACTTCCTACAATGAGCAGTTCTTC. This gives the protein CASSSLLAATSYNEQFF.

This clone was counted a few times. This CDR3 is CASSSGVSNQPQHF. The DNA for the CDR3 is TGTGCCAGCAGCTCAGGGGTGAGCAATCAGCCCCAGCATTTT. The chain joins TRBV7-9 to TRBJ1-5, with D tentatively TRBD1 (6 bases). V lost 4 bases to trimming and J lost 1 base, with 8 bases between them. Germline V gene lookup returns CDR1 SEHNR and CDR2 FQNEAQ (reference sequence). There are 14 residues in the CDR3.

This sequence joins TRBV5-6 and TRBJ2-7, with 8 bases matching TRBD1. This CDR3 comprises 18 residues. With 4 bases clipped from V and 0 bases from J, the junction kept 15 bases outside the gene matches. Germline-derived CDR1 and CDR2 are SGHDT and YYEEEE. This chain's CDR3 is CASSPRRTGNRGSYEQYF. The DNA for the CDR3 is TGTGCCAGCAGCCCCCGGCGGACAGGGAACAGAGGCTCCTACGAGCAGTACTTC.

Written as DNA, the CDR3 is TGTGCCAGTAGTATTCAGGGACTAGAGAATGAGCAGTTCTTC. Translation: CASSIQGLENEQFF. The gene calls are TRBV19 and TRBJ2-1; TRBD2 matches 8 bases. The germline V gene encodes CDR1 LNHDA and CDR2 SQIVND (reference sequence). The CDR3 covers 14 residues. After removal of 3 bases from V and 7 bases from J, the junction contained 5 bases not matched to a gene.

The V and J genes are TRBV28 and TRBJ2-7, with 13 bases lining up with TRBD2. CDR1 and CDR2 (germline): MDHEN, SYDVKM. This CDR3 comprises 17 residues. Germline trimming cut 5 bases from V and 1 base from J; bases unmatched to any gene: 8. CDR3 in DNA: TGTGCCAGCAGTCCGTGGACTAGCGGGAGAATATCCTACGAGCAGTACTTC. The encoded protein is CASSPWTSGRISYEQYF.

V and J are TRBV2 and TRBJ2-7, with D uncertain. CDR1 and CDR2 from the germline V gene are SNHLY and FYNNEI. Deletions cut 7 bases from V and 4 bases from J, with 5 bases between. The CDR3 is 10 residues long. The CDR3 region has the DNA TGTGCCAGCAACAATTACGAGCAGTACTTC. This sequence encodes CASNNYEQYF. The whole variable domain, remainder taken from reference TRBV2 and TRBJ2-7, is EPEVTQTPSHQVTQMGQEVILRCVPISNHLYFYWYRQILGQKVEFLVSFYNNEISEKSEIFDDQFSVERPDGSNFTLKIRSTKLEDSAMYFCASNNYEQYFGPGTRLTVT.